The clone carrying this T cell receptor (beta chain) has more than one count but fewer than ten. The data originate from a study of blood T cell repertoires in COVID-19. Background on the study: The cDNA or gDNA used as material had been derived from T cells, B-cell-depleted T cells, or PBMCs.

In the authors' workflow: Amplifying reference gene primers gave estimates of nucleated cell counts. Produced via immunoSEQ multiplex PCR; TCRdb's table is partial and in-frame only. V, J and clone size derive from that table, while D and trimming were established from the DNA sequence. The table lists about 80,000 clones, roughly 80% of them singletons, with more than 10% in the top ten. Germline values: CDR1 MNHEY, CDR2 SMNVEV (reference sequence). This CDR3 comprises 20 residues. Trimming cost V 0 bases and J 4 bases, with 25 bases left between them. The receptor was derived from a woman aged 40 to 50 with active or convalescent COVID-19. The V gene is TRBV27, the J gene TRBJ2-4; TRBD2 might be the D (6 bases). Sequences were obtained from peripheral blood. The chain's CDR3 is CASSLSPGRSRGPPKNIQYF. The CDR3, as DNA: TGTGCCAGCAGTTTATCGCCGGGGAGGTCCCGCGGTCCCCCTAAAAACATTCAGTACTTC.